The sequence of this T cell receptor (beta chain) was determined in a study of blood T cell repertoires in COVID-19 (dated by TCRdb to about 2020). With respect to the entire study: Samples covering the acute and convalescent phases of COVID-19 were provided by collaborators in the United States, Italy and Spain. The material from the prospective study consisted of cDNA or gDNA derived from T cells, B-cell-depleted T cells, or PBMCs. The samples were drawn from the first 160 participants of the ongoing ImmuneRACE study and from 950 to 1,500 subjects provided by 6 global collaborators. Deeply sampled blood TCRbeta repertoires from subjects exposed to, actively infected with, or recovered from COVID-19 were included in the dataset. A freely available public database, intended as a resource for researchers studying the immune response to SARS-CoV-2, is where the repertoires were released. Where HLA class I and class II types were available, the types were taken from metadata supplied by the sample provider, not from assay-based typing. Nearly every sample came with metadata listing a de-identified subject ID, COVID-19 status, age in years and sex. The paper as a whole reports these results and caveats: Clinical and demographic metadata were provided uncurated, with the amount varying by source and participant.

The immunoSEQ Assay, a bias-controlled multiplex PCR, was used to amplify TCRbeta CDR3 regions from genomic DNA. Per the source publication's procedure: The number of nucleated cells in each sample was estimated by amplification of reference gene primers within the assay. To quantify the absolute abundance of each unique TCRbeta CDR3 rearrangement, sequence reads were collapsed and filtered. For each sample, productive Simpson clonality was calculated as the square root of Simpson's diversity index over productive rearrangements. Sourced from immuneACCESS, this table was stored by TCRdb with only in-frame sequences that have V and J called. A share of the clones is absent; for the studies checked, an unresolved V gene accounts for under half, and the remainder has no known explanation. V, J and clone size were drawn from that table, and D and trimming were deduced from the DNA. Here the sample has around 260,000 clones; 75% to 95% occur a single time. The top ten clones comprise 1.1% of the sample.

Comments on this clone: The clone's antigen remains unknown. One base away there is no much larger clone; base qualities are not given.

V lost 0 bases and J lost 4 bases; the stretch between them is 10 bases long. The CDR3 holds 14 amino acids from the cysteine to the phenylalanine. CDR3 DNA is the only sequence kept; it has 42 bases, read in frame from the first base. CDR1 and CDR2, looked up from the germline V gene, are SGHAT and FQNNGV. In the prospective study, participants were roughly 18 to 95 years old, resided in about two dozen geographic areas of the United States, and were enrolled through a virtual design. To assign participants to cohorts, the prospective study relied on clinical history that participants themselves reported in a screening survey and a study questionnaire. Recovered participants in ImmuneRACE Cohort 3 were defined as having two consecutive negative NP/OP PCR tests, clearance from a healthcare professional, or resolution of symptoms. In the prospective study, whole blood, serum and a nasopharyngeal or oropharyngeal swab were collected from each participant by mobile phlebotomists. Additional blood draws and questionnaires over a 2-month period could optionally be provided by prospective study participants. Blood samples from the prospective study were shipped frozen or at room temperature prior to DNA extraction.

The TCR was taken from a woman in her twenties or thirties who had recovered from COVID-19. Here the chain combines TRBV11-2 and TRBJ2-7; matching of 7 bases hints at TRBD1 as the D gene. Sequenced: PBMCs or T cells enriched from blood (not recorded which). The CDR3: CASSLDRGEYEQYF. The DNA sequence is TGTGCCAGCAGCTTAGACAGGGGGGAGTACGAGCAGTACTTC.